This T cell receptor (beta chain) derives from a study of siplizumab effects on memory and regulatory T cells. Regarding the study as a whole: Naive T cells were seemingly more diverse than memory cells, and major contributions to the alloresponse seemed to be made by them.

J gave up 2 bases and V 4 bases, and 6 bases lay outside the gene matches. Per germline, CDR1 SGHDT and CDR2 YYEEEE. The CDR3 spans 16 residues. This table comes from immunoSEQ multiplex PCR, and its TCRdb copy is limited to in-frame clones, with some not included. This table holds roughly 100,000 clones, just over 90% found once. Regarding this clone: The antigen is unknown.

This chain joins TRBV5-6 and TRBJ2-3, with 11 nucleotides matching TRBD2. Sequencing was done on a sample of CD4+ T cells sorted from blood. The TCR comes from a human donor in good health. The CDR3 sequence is CASSEGLAEVTDTQYF. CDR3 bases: TGTGCCAGCAGCGAGGGACTAGCGGAAGTCACAGATACGCAGTATTTT.